Below are 21 T cell receptor beta chains sequenced from a single sample in a study of identifying expanded T cells in peripheral blood. TCRdb keeps only in-frame clones here, not all; method: immunoSEQ multiplex PCR. The sample lists around 81,000 clones, roughly 81% occurring once. The specimen was blood. Receptors originate from a person aged 18 to 75 in good health.

This clone was recorded only once. The chain recombines TRBV6-5 with TRBJ2-5; weak D call: TRBD1 (5 bases). The CDR3 sequence is 15 residues long. Germline V gene sequence: CDR1 MNHEY, CDR2 SVGAGI. V was pared by 2 bases and J by 4 bases, with 14 bases between. CDR3 DNA: TGTGCCAGCAGTTACGGTGGGGCGCCGGGAGAGACCCAGTACTTC. Protein product: CASSYGGAPGETQYF.

This clone was counted between two and nine times. In the same sample, other DNA sequences code for this CDR3. The chain couples TRBV29-1 to TRBJ1-2; D is undetermined. This CDR3 spans 13 amino acids. Trimming removed 7 bases from V and 3 bases from J, with 15 bases in between. The germline V gene has CDR1 SQVTM and CDR2 ANQGSEA. The CDR3 sequence is CSAFSQPDYGYTF. The CDR3 DNA reads as TGCAGCGCCTTCAGTCAGCCCGACTATGGCTACACCTTC.

V is TRBV15 and J is TRBJ1-4; D unclear. Trimming removed 6 bases at V and 7 bases at J, with 12 bases between. Germline CDR1 reads LNHNV; CDR2 reads YYDKDF (reference sequence). This CDR3 region has 13 residues. CDR3 sequence: CATRFGGSEKLFF. In nucleotides, the CDR3 is TGTGCCACCAGGTTCGGTGGCAGTGAAAAACTGTTTTTT.

The rearrangement joins TRBV2 to TRBJ2-7; no clear D. The CDR3 spans 11 residues. The V gene's germline CDR1 is SNHLY and CDR2 FYNNEI. V was shortened by 3 bases and J by 4 bases, with 4 bases between the two germline ends. CDR3 in DNA: TGTGCCAGCAGTGACGGTTACGAGCAGTACTTC. Encoded protein: CASSDGYEQYF.

The chain uses TRBV11-3 and TRBJ2-3; 7 bases agree with TRBD2. J gave up 7 bases and V 3 bases, and 1 base lay outside the gene matches. The CDR3 consists of 12 residues. Germline CDR1 SGHNT, CDR2 YENEEA. CDR3 sequence reads: CASSLGGYTQYF. DNA for the CDR3: TGTGCCAGCAGCTTGGGAGGGTATACGCAGTATTTT.

The chain has TRBV10-2 and TRBJ1-2; 8 bases agree with TRBD1. The CDR3 runs to 16 residues. Trimming removed 0 bases from V and 7 bases from J; junction bases left unmatched: 10. In germline, CDR1 is WSHSY, CDR2 SAAADI. The CDR3 DNA reads as TGCGCCAGCAGTGAGTCAGGACAGGGCGCGGCACGTGGCTACACCTTC. It is translated as CASSESGQGAARGYTF.

The chain has TRBV5-4 and TRBJ2-3; no definite D call. The germline gives CDR1 SGHNT, CDR2 YYREEE (reference sequence). V dropped 1 base and J dropped 0 bases, with 9 bases sitting between them. The CDR3 runs to 15 residues. This CDR3 reads CASSLSRHSTDTQYF. The CDR3 coding sequence is TGTGCCAGCAGCTTGTCCCGACACAGCACAGATACGCAGTATTTT.

The CDR3: CASSQDSGTQYEQYF. In nucleotides, the CDR3 is TGCGCCAGCAGCCAAGATTCCGGGACGCAGTACGAGCAGTACTTC. The chain is built from TRBV4-1 and TRBJ2-7; D possibly matches TRBD1 or TRBD2 (5 bases each). Germline lookup yields CDR1 MGHRA and CDR2 YSYEKL. The CDR3 is 15 amino acids. Trimming pared 0 bases from V and 4 bases from J, leaving 13 bases between.

This chain connects TRBV5-1 to TRBJ2-7, with D unclear. This CDR3 contains 14 residues. Trimming removed 0 bases at V and 3 bases at J, with 10 bases between. From germline, CDR1 is SGHRS and CDR2 YFSETQ. CDR3 loop: CASSLGQENYEQYF. The CDR3 region has the DNA TGCGCCAGCAGCTTGGGGCAGGAAAACTACGAGCAGTACTTC.

This clone was found many times. This chain uses TRBV5-6 with TRBJ1-2; D uncertain. CDR3 length: 11 residues. Between the trimmed V and J ends, which lost 1 base and 14 bases, there was a span of 12 bases. CDR1 is SGHDT, CDR2 YYEEEE, per germline. The CDR3: CASSLYGMWTF. In DNA form, the CDR3 reads TGTGCCAGCAGCTTGTATGGGATGTGGACCTTC.

This chain joins TRBV30 and TRBJ2-5, with D maybe TRBD1 (5 bases). The CDR3 runs to 15 residues. V lost 3 bases and J lost 5, with 19 bases in between. Germline loops: CDR1 GTSNPN, CDR2 SVGIG (reference sequence). CDR3 in amino acids: CAWSTTAGLRETQYF. In DNA form, the CDR3 reads TGTGCCTGGAGCACAACGGCAGGGCTGCGGGAGACCCAGTACTTC.

The chain couples TRBV9 to TRBJ1-2; no clear D gene. V was pared by 0 bases and J by 3 bases, with 15 bases between. Germline V lookup: CDR1 SGDLS, CDR2 YYNGEE. The CDR3 contains 16 residues. This CDR3 is CASSVATIEGHYGYTF. DNA of the CDR3: TGTGCCAGCAGCGTAGCTACAATCGAGGGCCACTATGGCTACACCTTC.

The V gene is TRBV10-3, the J gene TRBJ2-7; possible D gene TRBD1, 6 bases. This CDR3 region has 15 residues. The V gene lost 4 bases and the J gene lost 6 bases, with 19 bases spanning the gap. The V gene's germline CDR1 is ENHRY and CDR2 SYGVKD. The CDR3 bases are TGTGCCATCAGTGGAACCGGGACAAGGAGTCGCGAGCAGTACTTC. This encodes CAISGTGTRSREQYF.

This sequence joins TRBV4-1 and TRBJ2-3; 9 nucleotides match TRBD2. The CDR3 consists of 17 residues. Per the germline V gene, CDR1 is MGHRA and CDR2 is YSYEKL. The V gene end was trimmed by 4 bases and the J gene end by 4 bases; junction bases not matched to a gene: 12. The chain's CDR3 is CASSPMGLAGSADTQYF. The CDR3, as DNA: TGCGCCAGCAGCCCGATGGGACTAGCTGGTAGTGCAGATACGCAGTATTTT.

The chain uses TRBV5-8 and TRBJ1-5; the D gene is possibly TRBD1 (6 bases). CDR1 is SGHTS, CDR2 YDEGEE, per germline. With 3 bases removed from V and 2 bases from J, the gap between germline ends came to 15 bases. CDR3 length equals 16 residues. CDR3 sequence reads: CASSSVTGHGNQPQHF. For the CDR3, the DNA is TGTGCCAGCAGCTCGGTCACGGGACACGGCAATCAGCCCCAGCATTTT. Supplemented by reference TRBV5-8 and TRBJ1-5, the full variable domain reads EAGVTQSPTHLIKTRGQQATLRCSPISGHTSVYWYQQALGLGLQFLLWYDEGEERNRGNFPPRFSGRQFPNYSSELNVNALELEDSALYLCASSSVTGHGNQPQHFGDGTRLSIL.

The CDR3 loop is CASSQRVRLALGNEQFF. Written as DNA, the CDR3 is TGTGCCAGCAGTCAACGTGTGAGACTAGCGTTAGGTAATGAGCAGTTCTTC. The rearrangement uses TRBV7-2 and TRBJ2-1, with TRBD2 identical over 8 bases. This CDR3 has 17 residues. Trimming took 6 bases from V and 7 from J; bases not matched to a gene: 17. Germline V CDR1 and CDR2: SGHTA, FQGNSA.

This sequence joins TRBV4-1 and TRBJ1-1; a weak D match, TRBD1 (5 bases). The germline V and J ends were trimmed by 1 base and 8 bases, with 14 bases remaining between them. The CDR3 runs 14 residues. Germline V CDR1 and CDR2: MGHRA, YSYEKL. CDR3 loop: CASSQVTGTREAFF. DNA for the CDR3: TGCGCCAGCAGCCAAGTAACAGGTACGAGGGAAGCTTTCTTT.

V gene TRBV7-9 combines with J gene TRBJ2-5, with D unresolved. The CDR3 consists of 11 residues. The V end lost 1 base, the J end lost 7 bases, and 4 bases lay between the germline ends. Germline-derived CDR1 and CDR2 are SEHNR and FQNEAQ (reference sequence). CDR3 in DNA: TGTGCCAGCAGCTTAGATGGGACCCAGTACTTC. It specifies CASSLDGTQYF.

The rearrangement links TRBV2 to TRBJ2-1; the D gene could be TRBD1 or TRBD2 (5 bases each). The ends were cut back, 6 bases at V and 8 bases at J, with 20 bases in the middle. The CDR3 has 15 residues. Germline assignment: CDR1 SNHLY and CDR2 FYNNEI. The CDR3 is CASRPVGGKDHEQFF. In nucleotides, the CDR3 is TGTGCCAGCAGGCCGGTTGGGGGAAAGGACCATGAGCAGTTCTTC.

Here the CDR3 DNA reads TGTGCCAGCAGCTCAAGACAGGGCACAGATACGCAGTATTTT. Residues: CASSSRQGTDTQYF. The rearrangement uses TRBV9 and TRBJ2-3; D perhaps matches TRBD1 (6 bases). Trimming took 4 bases from V and 1 from J, leaving 10 bases between them. In germline, CDR1 is SGDLS, CDR2 YYNGEE. This CDR3 spans 14 amino acids. Full variable domain (remainder filled in from reference TRBV9 and TRBJ2-3): DSGVTQTPKHLITATGQRVTLRCSPRSGDLSVYWYQQSLDQGLQFLIQYYNGEERAKGNILERFSAQQFPDLHSELNLSSLELGDSALYFCASSSRQGTDTQYFGPGTRLTVL.

The chain has TRBV4-1 and TRBJ2-5, with no clear D. The CDR3 has 13 residues. Germline loops: CDR1 MGHRA, CDR2 YSYEKL. Deletions cut 2 bases from V and 10 bases from J, with 14 bases between. The CDR3 loop reads CASSQLIITIQYF. Here the CDR3 DNA reads TGCGCCAGCAGCCAACTTATCATTACCATCCAGTACTTC.